This entry lists 2 T cell receptor beta chains sequenced from one sample in a study of T cells after yellow fever vaccination. TCRdb ran MiXCR on the 5' RACE reads and lists one entry per CDR3 protein. The sample contains under 300,000 distinct CDR3 sequences, roughly 7.2% of which appear only once. Source: CD4+ T cells sorted from PBMCs, taken 15 days after the yellow fever booster vaccination. Receptors originate from a man under 40 who received the YFV17D yellow fever vaccine.

This clonotype has a handful of counts. DNA for the CDR3: TGTGCCAGCAGCCCTACAGGGGGGCTTGGCTACACCTTC. Protein product: CASSPTGGLGYTF. This chain connects TRBV7-2 to TRBJ1-2; 8 bases align to TRBD1. Germline CDR1 is SGHTA and CDR2 is FQGNSA. The CDR3 runs to 13 residues. V lost 5 bases, J lost 7 bases, and 6 bases stayed unmatched. Based on the CDR3 plus reference TRBV7-2 and TRBJ1-2, the full variable domain is GAGVSQSPSNKVTEKGKDVELRCDPISGHTALYWYRQSLGQGLEFLIYFQGNSAPDKSGLPSDRFSAERTGGSVSTLTIQRTQQEDSAVYLCASSPTGGLGYTFGSGTRLTVV.

This clonotype was counted a few times. This chain connects TRBV4-2 to TRBJ1-1; D remains ambiguous. The CDR3 has 16 residues. V was trimmed by 3 bases and J by 2 bases, leaving 16 bases between them. CDR1 and CDR2 (germline): LGHNA, YNFKEQ. The CDR3 loop reads CASSHPGEAENTEAFF. The CDR3 DNA reads as TGTGCCAGCAGCCACCCCGGCGAGGCCGAAAACACTGAAGCTTTCTTT.